This is a list of T cell receptor beta chains from one sample in a study of regulatory T cells in long-lasting Graves disease. TCRdb independently ran MiXCR on the multiplex PCR reads; one entry per CDR3 protein. The data show a few hundred thousand distinct CDR3 sequences, 20% to 25% seen once. This specimen consisted of peripheral blood mononuclear cells (PBMCs), obtained when the disease was refractory, from a patient treated with antithyroid drugs. These receptor sequences come from a female donor with Graves disease. The CDR3 runs from the conserved cysteine through the conserved F or W. A D gene is named only where the DNA matches it firmly. For some rows the clone size is stated as once, few or many, or as a class when expanded; others skip it.

J gene: TRBJ2-4; clone size: few; V gene: TRBV28; D gene: NA; CDR3 DNA: TGTGCCAGCAGCCCCGCGGCGGGCCTTCCCAAAAACATTCAGTACTTC; CDR3 protein: CASSPAAGLPKNIQYF
J gene: TRBJ2-7; clone size: NA; V gene: TRBV20-1; D gene: TRBD2; CDR3 DNA: TGCAGTGCTATCACCACCAGATTTTTTAGCGGGGGGGCCTACGAGCAGTACTTC; CDR3 protein: CSAITTRFFSGGAYEQYF
J gene: TRBJ2-5; clone size: many; V gene: TRBV6-7; D gene: TRBD1; CDR3 DNA: TGTGCCAGCAGTTCCCCGGGACAGAAAGAGACCCAGTACTTC; CDR3 protein: CASSSPGQKETQYF
J gene: TRBJ2-1; clone size: many; V gene: TRBV28; D gene: TRBD1; CDR3 DNA: TGTGCCAGCGCAGGCAGGGGGCGATACAATGAGCAGTTCTTC; CDR3 protein: CASAGRGRYNEQFF
J gene: TRBJ1-5; clone size: few; V gene: TRBV6-1; D gene: NA; CDR3 DNA: TGTGCCAGCAGTGAAGGTAGGGTCGGGGGTCAGCCCCAGCATTTT; CDR3 protein: CASSEGRVGGQPQHF
J gene: TRBJ1-3; clone size: few; V gene: TRBV19; D gene: NA; CDR3 DNA: TGTGCCAGTTTCCCTGGAAACAACCCTGGAAACACCATATATTTT; CDR3 protein: CASFPGNNPGNTIYF
J gene: TRBJ2-5; clone size: NA; V gene: TRBV4-3; D gene: NA; CDR3 DNA: TGCGCCAGCAGCCAAAATGGACGAGACCAGGAGACCCAGTACTTC; CDR3 protein: CASSQNGRDQETQYF
J gene: TRBJ1-5; clone size: many; V gene: TRBV12-3/TRBV12-4; D gene: NA; CDR3 DNA: TGTGCCAGCAGTTTGGGACGTCATCAGCCCCAGCATTTT; CDR3 protein: CASSLGRHQPQHF
J gene: TRBJ2-7; clone size: many; V gene: TRBV6-1; D gene: TRBD1; CDR3 DNA: TGTGCCAGCAGCGAAAGACAGGGGTACCGATACGAGCAGTACTTC; CDR3 protein: CASSERQGYRYEQYF
J gene: TRBJ1-1; clone size: many; V gene: TRBV6-1; D gene: NA; CDR3 DNA: TGTGCCAGCAGGGTAGACGATGGAGAGATGTTGAACACTGAAGCTTTCTTT; CDR3 protein: CASRVDDGEMLNTEAFF
J gene: TRBJ1-6; clone size: many; V gene: TRBV12-3/TRBV12-4; D gene: NA; CDR3 DNA: TGTGCCAGTTCCGGCGCCTCTTCACCCCTCCACTTT; CDR3 protein: CASSGASSPLHF
J gene: TRBJ2-5; clone size: many; V gene: TRBV6-2/TRBV6-3; D gene: NA; CDR3 DNA: TGTGCCAGCAGTTACTCATTGGGGCAAGAGGGGACCCAGTACTTC; CDR3 protein: CASSYSLGQEGTQYF
J gene: TRBJ1-2; clone size: NA; V gene: TRBV30; D gene: NA; CDR3 DNA: TGTGCCTGGAGTGTCCGGCACTATGGCTACACCTTC; CDR3 protein: CAWSVRHYGYTF
J gene: TRBJ2-7; clone size: few; V gene: TRBV7-2; D gene: NA; CDR3 DNA: TGTGCCAGCAGCTTAGGGGGCGGAGGCGGGGAATCCTACGAGCAGTACTTC; CDR3 protein: CASSLGGGGGESYEQYF
J gene: TRBJ1-1; clone size: NA; V gene: TRBV6-1; D gene: NA; CDR3 DNA: TGTGCCAGCAGACACCCTTCAGGGGTCTCGTGGGGCACTGAAGCTTTCTTT; CDR3 protein: CASRHPSGVSWGTEAFF
J gene: TRBJ1-1; clone size: NA; V gene: TRBV29-1; D gene: NA; CDR3 DNA: TGCAGCGGCGATGGGGGTCTCACTGAAGCTTTCTTT; CDR3 protein: CSGDGGLTEAFF
J gene: TRBJ2-5; clone size: many; V gene: TRBV20-1; D gene: TRBD2; CDR3 DNA: TGCAGTGCGAGGGGGGTTAGCGGGAGTGAGACCCAGTACTTC; CDR3 protein: CSARGVSGSETQYF
J gene: TRBJ2-2; clone size: few; V gene: TRBV11-2; D gene: NA; CDR3 DNA: TGTGCCAGCAGCTTGGCGGGACCCTACACCGGGGAGCTGTTTTTT; CDR3 protein: CASSLAGPYTGELFF
J gene: TRBJ2-5; clone size: NA; V gene: TRBV19; D gene: TRBD1; CDR3 DNA: TGTGCCGGGGACAGAGAAATCCAAGAGACCCAGTACTTC; CDR3 protein: CAGDREIQETQYF
J gene: TRBJ2-7; clone size: NA; V gene: TRBV20-1; D gene: TRBD2; CDR3 DNA: TGCAGTGGCAAGACTAGCGGGAGGGCCTACGAGCAGTACTTC; CDR3 protein: CSGKTSGRAYEQYF
J gene: TRBJ1-5; clone size: NA; V gene: TRBV9; D gene: NA; CDR3 DNA: TGTGCCAGCAGCGTAGATGAAGGCGCCCAGCCCCAGCATTTT; CDR3 protein: CASSVDEGAQPQHF
J gene: TRBJ2-1; clone size: few; V gene: TRBV7-2; D gene: NA; CDR3 DNA: TGTGCCAGCAGCTTAGCGGGTCTCTCCTACAATGAGCAGTTCTTC; CDR3 protein: CASSLAGLSYNEQFF
J gene: TRBJ2-7; clone size: few; V gene: TRBV19; D gene: TRBD2; CDR3 DNA: TGTGCCAGTAGTATAACGGGACTAGCGGTCCACGAGCAGTACTTC; CDR3 protein: CASSITGLAVHEQYF
J gene: TRBJ1-2; clone size: many; V gene: TRBV27; D gene: TRBD1; CDR3 DNA: TGTGCCAGCAGTCCCGCGGGACAGTATGGCTACACCTTC; CDR3 protein: CASSPAGQYGYTF
J gene: TRBJ2-7; clone size: many; V gene: TRBV12-3/TRBV12-4; D gene: TRBD2; CDR3 DNA: TGTGCCAGCAGTACCTTCAGACTAGCGGGAGGGCCACTCCCCTCCTACGAGCAGTACTTC; CDR3 protein: CASSTFRLAGGPLPSYEQYF
J gene: TRBJ1-5; clone size: few; V gene: TRBV10-3; D gene: NA; CDR3 DNA: TGTGCCATCAGTCGGGAGTGGGACCCAGGTCCCTATAGCAATCAGCCCCAGCATTTT; CDR3 protein: CAISREWDPGPYSNQPQHF
J gene: TRBJ2-7; clone size: few; V gene: TRBV20-1; D gene: TRBD1; CDR3 DNA: TGCAGTGCTACGGACAGGAACTCCTACGAGCAGTACTTC; CDR3 protein: CSATDRNSYEQYF
J gene: TRBJ2-3; clone size: NA; V gene: TRBV7-9; D gene: TRBD2; CDR3 DNA: TGTGCCAGCAGCTTCGGGCTAGCGGGGGGGCCGATCACAGATACGCAGTATTTT; CDR3 protein: CASSFGLAGGPITDTQYF
J gene: TRBJ1-4; clone size: many; V gene: TRBV19; D gene: NA; CDR3 DNA: TGTGCCAGTAAAGACCGGGGGTCGGCAACTAATGAAAAACTGTTTTTT; CDR3 protein: CASKDRGSATNEKLFF
J gene: TRBJ1-1; clone size: NA; V gene: TRBV18; D gene: NA; CDR3 DNA: TGTGCCAGCTCACCACCCTGGGGCACTGAAGCTTTCTTT; CDR3 protein: CASSPPWGTEAFF
J gene: TRBJ2-5; clone size: NA; V gene: TRBV5-1; D gene: NA; CDR3 DNA: TGCGCCAGCAGCTTTCAGGGGCTCCAAGAGACCCAGTACTTC; CDR3 protein: CASSFQGLQETQYF
J gene: TRBJ2-3; clone size: few; V gene: TRBV11-2; D gene: NA; CDR3 DNA: TGTGCCAGCAGCTTGGCGGACCTCACAGATACGCAGTATTTT; CDR3 protein: CASSLADLTDTQYF
J gene: TRBJ1-4; clone size: many; V gene: TRBV6-1; D gene: NA; CDR3 DNA: TGTGCCAGCAGAGGCAGAAATGAAAAACTGTTTTTT; CDR3 protein: CASRGRNEKLFF
J gene: TRBJ2-7; clone size: NA; V gene: TRBV7-9; D gene: NA; CDR3 DNA: TGTGCCAGCAGCTCCCTGCGGGCCGCTACCTACGAGCAGTACTTC; CDR3 protein: CASSSLRAATYEQYF
J gene: TRBJ1-1; clone size: many; V gene: TRBV10-2; D gene: NA; CDR3 DNA: TGCGCCAGCAGTGAGTCTCCAGGGATGATGAACACTGAAGCTTTCTTT; CDR3 protein: CASSESPGMMNTEAFF
J gene: TRBJ1-6; clone size: NA; V gene: TRBV7-2; D gene: TRBD1; CDR3 DNA: TGTGCCAGCAGCTTCTACACAGGGGGTGGATCACCCCTCCACTTT; CDR3 protein: CASSFYTGGGSPLHF
J gene: TRBJ2-5; clone size: NA; V gene: TRBV5-1; D gene: NA; CDR3 DNA: TGCGCCAGCAGCCCCCGGAGGGGGCCCGAAGAGACCCAGTACTTC; CDR3 protein: CASSPRRGPEETQYF
J gene: TRBJ2-1; clone size: few; V gene: TRBV7-2; D gene: TRBD2; CDR3 DNA: TGTGCCAGCAGCTCGGGACTAGCGGGGAACAATGAGCAGTTCTTC; CDR3 protein: CASSSGLAGNNEQFF
J gene: TRBJ1-5; clone size: many; V gene: TRBV28; D gene: NA; CDR3 DNA: TGTGCCAGCAGTTTATGGAGCCAGCATAGCAATCAGCCCCAGCATTTT; CDR3 protein: CASSLWSQHSNQPQHF
J gene: TRBJ1-2; clone size: NA; V gene: TRBV19; D gene: NA; CDR3 DNA: TGTGCCAGTCAGTCGGGAGGTTTTGGCTACACCTTC; CDR3 protein: CASQSGGFGYTF
J gene: TRBJ1-2; clone size: few; V gene: TRBV10-3; D gene: NA; CDR3 DNA: TGTGCCACGGGTGAGGGACTTGGGTATGGCTACACCTTC; CDR3 protein: CATGEGLGYGYTF
J gene: TRBJ2-7; clone size: few; V gene: TRBV20-1; D gene: TRBD2; CDR3 DNA: TGCAGTGCTAGAAGGCTAGCGGGAGGGCCGGGACCCTACGAGCAGTACTTC; CDR3 protein: CSARRLAGGPGPYEQYF
J gene: TRBJ1-1; clone size: few; V gene: TRBV5-1; D gene: NA; CDR3 DNA: TGCGCCAGCAGCTTGACCATCATGAACACTGAAGCTTTCTTT; CDR3 protein: CASSLTIMNTEAFF
J gene: TRBJ1-2; clone size: NA; V gene: TRBV5-6; D gene: NA; CDR3 DNA: TGTGCCAGCAGCAGCACGGACGGCGGTCGTGGCTACACCTTC; CDR3 protein: CASSSTDGGRGYTF